Included here is one T cell receptor (beta chain) sequence, with context. Its antigen is not known. CDR3 length: 14 residues. Per the germline V gene, CDR1 is MGHRA and CDR2 is YSYEKL. Trimming took 3 bases from V and 3 from J, leaving 12 bases between them. The data were taken from a study of cytomegalovirus exposure and HLA in healthy donors. Across the whole study: The Caucasian-associated ancestry cluster contained 81% of the approximately 400 genotyped donors. Regarding the study as a whole: A previous analysis found most TCR beta V segments productive roughly 87% or roughly 30% of the time. Later work associated fewer than 20,000 TCR beta sequences with HLA alleles at 0.05 false discovery rate.

PCR involved 60 Vbeta and 13 Jbeta primers. The assay was immunoSEQ multiplex PCR, and TCRdb's table has in-frame clones only and misses some. Of approximately 150,000 clones listed, over 80% are singletons. Material for sequencing was PBMCs. The genes are TRBV4-1 and TRBJ2-7, with D perhaps TRBD1 (5 bases). The receptor comes from a woman aged 25 to 39 in good health and CMV-seronegative. As DNA, the CDR3 is TGCGCCAGCAGCCAGCGGTCAGACAGCTACGAGCAGTACTTC. Its protein is CASSQRSDSYEQYF.